The present T cell receptor beta chain was sequenced within a study of cytotoxic CD8 clonotypes in ibrutinib-treated CLL. About the research overall: It was after a median 12 months of treatment, range 6 to 36, that response samples were taken. Study-level points and caveats: Public clonotypes proved infrequent, and on treatment they shrank or remained steady. Sampling times differed between sustained-remission and progressing patients.

Investigators sought sequencing depths of between 1 in 200,000 and 1 in 1 million T cells. Repertoires were generated with immunoSEQ multiplex PCR, while TCRdb's copy carries only in-frame clones and drops some. The table records about 160,000 clones, less than 85% of them present only once. CDR3 length: 11 residues. From germline, CDR1 is DFQATT and CDR2 SNEGSKA (reference sequence). V gave up 5 bases and J gave up 1 base, with 5 bases separating them. In this sample, this clone turned up a few times. Its target is unknown. The specimen comprised PBMCs, sampled after 24 months of ibrutinib treatment. The chain carries TRBV20-1 and TRBJ1-1; D call uncertain. The sequence was collected from a human donor with chronic lymphocytic leukemia. Here the CDR3 reads CSAQKNTEAFF. The CDR3 coding sequence is TGCAGTGCTCAAAAGAACACTGAAGCTTTCTTT.